Listed below are T cell receptor beta chains from one sample, sequenced in a study of Ad26.COV2.S vaccination and SARS-CoV-2 variants. Sequencing used immunoSEQ multiplex PCR; TCRdb keeps in-frame clones, though not all of them. The sample yields hundreds of thousands of clones, roughly nine tenths seen once. The sample in question was peripheral blood, obtained in a trial of Ad26.COV2.S vaccine versus placebo. The receptors originated from a person aged 18-60 years who received the Ad26.COV2.S COVID-19 vaccine or a placebo. Both conserved end residues are part of each CDR3. Each record gives: V gene, D gene, clone size, J gene, CDR3 DNA, CDR3 protein. D genes are given only for firm matches. Expanded clones are given a class, and other clones once, few, many or no size at all.

>TRBV7-2|-|-|TRBJ2-3
TGTGCCAGCAGCTTAAGGGAAACATCCACAGATACGCAGTATTTT
CASSLRETSTDTQYF
>TRBV2|-|-|TRBJ1-1
TGTGCCAGCACCAGACGGCTGAACACTGAAGCTTTCTTT
CASTRRLNTEAFF
>TRBV9|TRBD1|-|TRBJ2-4
TGTGCCAGCAGCGTTGGGACAGGGAAAAACATTCAGTACTTC
CASSVGTGKNIQYF
>TRBV28|TRBD1|-|TRBJ1-2
TGTGCCAGCAGTTCGGGACAGCCCGGTGGTGGCTACACCTTC
CASSSGQPGGGYTF
>TRBV27|-|once|TRBJ1-5
TGTGCCAGCAGTTTAAGCAATCAGCCCCAGCATTTT
CASSLSNQPQHF
>TRBV19|TRBD1|-|TRBJ1-4
TGTGCCAGTACCCAGGGACAGATTAATGAAAAACTGTTTTTT
CASTQGQINEKLFF
>TRBV7-2|-|-|TRBJ1-3
TGTGCCAGCAGCTTGACCGGACACCTTTCTGGAAACACCATATATTTT
CASSLTGHLSGNTIYF
>TRBV7-9|TRBD2|once|TRBJ2-3
TGTGCCAGCAGCTCGCGGGTAGCGGGGGATACGCAGTATTTT
CASSSRVAGDTQYF
>TRBV29-1|-|-|TRBJ1-1
TGCAGCGTTGGGCAGAACGGATTCGGCACTGAAGCTTTCTTT
CSVGQNGFGTEAFF
>TRBV19|-|-|TRBJ1-2
TGTGCCAGTAGTATCAGCCGGATTCCTAACTATGGCTACACCTTC
CASSISRIPNYGYTF
>TRBV19|-|-|TRBJ2-5
TGTGCCAGTAGTGATAGGGAAGAGACCCAGTACTTC
CASSDREETQYF
>TRBV30|-|-|TRBJ2-7
TGTTCGATGTCCCCGGGGGCTTCCTACGAGCAGTACTTC
CSMSPGASYEQYF
>TRBV9|TRBD1|-|TRBJ1-6
TGTGCCAGCAGCCCTCTGGGACAGAATAATTCACCCCTCCACTTT
CASSPLGQNNSPLHF
>TRBV7-2|TRBD1|-|TRBJ1-2
TGTGCCAGCAGCTTAGCGTTGGGACAGGGGGCAGGTGGCTACACCTTC
CASSLALGQGAGGYTF
>TRBV19|TRBD1|-|TRBJ1-5
TGTGCCACCAGAAAAGGACAGGAACATAGCAATCAGCCCCAGCATTTT
CATRKGQEHSNQPQHF
>TRBV3-1/TRBV3-2|-|once|TRBJ1-4
TGTGCCAGCAGCCAAGATCCAGGGTCTAATGAAAAACTGTTTTTT
CASSQDPGSNEKLFF
>TRBV9|-|-|TRBJ1-2
TGTGCCAGCAGCGTCGACTACTATGGCTACACCTTC
CASSVDYYGYTF
>TRBV12-3/TRBV12-4|-|-|TRBJ1-4
TGTGCCAGCAGTGTCAGCAATGAAAAACTGTTTTTT
CASSVSNEKLFF
>TRBV13|TRBD2|-|TRBJ2-7
TGTGCCAGCAGCTCGGGACTAGCGGGGGCCCTGAGTTGGTACGAGCAGTACTTC
CASSSGLAGALSWYEQYF
>TRBV5-8|-|-|TRBJ1-4
TGTGCCAGCAGCTTGGTGGGGGTTGATAATGAAAAACTGTTTTTT
CASSLVGVDNEKLFF
>TRBV18|-|-|TRBJ1-1
TGTGCCAGCTCACCCTTCAGGGATTCGTGGGAAGCTTTCTTT
CASSPFRDSWEAFF
>TRBV4-3|-|-|TRBJ2-7
TGCGCCAGCAGCCAAGGCGGCGGCCCCTACGAGCAGTACTTC
CASSQGGGPYEQYF
>TRBV4-2|-|-|TRBJ2-2
TGTGCCAGCAGCCAAGCAGGGAGAAGGAACACCGGGGAGCTGTTTTTT
CASSQAGRRNTGELFF
>TRBV30|-|-|TRBJ2-5
TGTGCCTGGAGTAGGATGGGGTCTCAAGAGACCCAGTACTTC
CAWSRMGSQETQYF
>TRBV30|-|-|TRBJ2-1
TGTGCCTGGAGTGATAGTGGTGAGCAGTTCTTC
CAWSDSGEQFF
>TRBV5-1|TRBD1|-|TRBJ1-1
TGCGCCAGCAGCCTACCGGGACAGAGGAACACTGAAGCTTTCTTT
CASSLPGQRNTEAFF
>TRBV7-9|-|-|TRBJ1-1
TGTGCCAGCAGCCAGAATGGGAACACTGAAGCTTTCTTT
CASSQNGNTEAFF
>TRBV5-6|-|once|TRBJ1-2
TGTGCCAGCAGCCCGGACAGCTTCTATGGCTACACCTTC
CASSPDSFYGYTF
>TRBV5-5|-|-|TRBJ1-5
TGTGCCAGCAGCTCATTACCGGGAAATCAGCCCCAGCATTTT
CASSSLPGNQPQHF
>TRBV5-1|-|-|TRBJ1-5
TGCGCCAGCAGCCCCGGGGGGACTGGACAGCCCCAGCATTTT
CASSPGGTGQPQHF
>TRBV6-2/TRBV6-3|TRBD2|-|TRBJ2-7
TGTGCCAGCAACCCGGGACTAGCGTTTTACGAGCAGTACTTC
CASNPGLAFYEQYF
>TRBV5-1|TRBD1|-|TRBJ1-2
TGCGCCAGCAGCTTGGCTTCGGGGACAGGGGGCGCAGTCTATGGCTACACCTTC
CASSLASGTGGAVYGYTF